This entry is about one T cell receptor (beta chain). Its antigen is not yet known. There are no base qualities to consult, and no much larger clone falls within one base. This sample stems from a study of technical replicates of blood from a handful of donors (dated by TCRdb to 2015 to 2018). The library was generated by the immunoSEQ multiplex PCR assay. TCRdb re-hosts the immuneACCESS table, in-frame sequences only. Its copies lack some clones; in the studies checked, an unresolved V gene accounts for under half of them, and the cause for the rest is not known. The sample yields approximately 85,000 clones; around 92% were counted once. 0.27% of the sample goes to the ten largest clones. The CDR3 runs 13 residues from the cysteine to the phenylalanine. The read is trimmed to its CDR3 DNA, 39 bases read in frame from base 1. The V end gives up 3 bases and the J end 4 bases, leaving 0 bases in the junction not matched to a gene. According to the germline V gene, CDR1 reads SGHRS and CDR2 reads YFSETQ.

Sequences were obtained from T cells isolated from PBMCs. The sequence is built from TRBV5-1 and TRBJ2-2; TRBD2 matches 7 bases in the middle. The receptor was derived from a human donor in good health. The DNA sequence is as follows: TGCGCCAGCAGCTGGACTAGCACCGGGGAGCTGTTTTTT. Its protein is CASSWTSTGELFF. With all but the CDR3 taken from the reference TRBV5-1 and TRBJ2-2 genes, the full variable domain is: KAGVTQTPRYLIKTRGQQVTLSCSPISGHRSVSWYQQTPGQGLQFLFEYFSETQRNKGNFPGRFSGRQFSNSRSEMNVSTLELGDSALYLCASSWTSTGELFFGEGSRLTVL.